The entry that follows covers one TCR beta chain sequence. Its antigen is not identified. These data originate in a study of T cell responses to AZD1222 COVID-19 vaccine. Study-wide results and caveats: Clonal diversity was possibly underestimated, and white British individuals and females predominated among donors. The breadth and depth of Spike-specific TCRs increased once two AZD1222 doses had been given.

Clones were sequenced by immunoSEQ multiplex PCR, and TCRdb holds only the in-frame ones, with some missing. Counted here are around 120,000 clones, about 90% occurring once; the ten biggest clones make up 14%. The CDR3 length is 13 residues. Germline CDR1 and CDR2: SGDLS and YYNGEE. Trimming took 0 bases from V and 8 from J; bases not matched to a gene: 2. The rearrangement joins TRBV9 to TRBJ1-2; 9 bases are a match to TRBD1. This clonotype was obtained from an adult in good health. Sequences were derived from peripheral blood, sampled on day 0 of AZD1222 vaccination. The DNA of the CDR3 is TGTGCCAGCAGCGTAGGGACAGGGGTCGGCTACACCTTC. Translation gives CASSVGTGVGYTF.